Below are 4 T cell receptor beta chains sequenced from a single sample in a study of T cell changes during pregnancy in multiple sclerosis. Data came from immunoSEQ multiplex PCR; TCRdb stores just in-frame clones and leaves some out. The profile shows under 50,000 clones, around nine tenths of them singletons. Sequenced material: CD4+ T cells from peripheral blood mononuclear cells, taken in the first trimester of pregnancy. Source of these receptors: a female donor in good health, enrolled as a control in a pregnancy study.

The chain joins TRBV30 to TRBJ1-2, with D possibly being TRBD1 (5 bases). With 3 bases removed from V and 0 bases from J, the gap between germline ends came to 8 bases. This CDR3 is built from 13 residues. The germline V gene encodes CDR1 GTSNPN and CDR2 SVGIG (reference sequence). CDR3 in amino acids: CAWRGQANYGYTF. CDR3 DNA sequence: TGTGCCTGGAGGGGGCAAGCTAACTATGGCTACACCTTC.

The V and J genes are TRBV7-8 and TRBJ1-2, with 10 bases aligning to TRBD1. The J segment lost 7 bases and the V segment lost 5 bases, leaving 4 bases of the junction unmatched. Germline V gene lookup returns CDR1 SGHVS and CDR2 FQNEAQ. The CDR3 covers 13 residues. The CDR3 sequence is CASSPDRGVGYTF. The CDR3 nucleotides read TGTGCCAGCAGCCCGGACAGGGGGGTTGGCTACACCTTC.

CDR3: CASSQEGAYSNQPQHF. The CDR3 nucleotides are TGTGCCAGCAGCCAAGAGGGAGCTTATAGCAATCAGCCCCAGCATTTT. This chain links TRBV7-6 with TRBJ1-5, with D unresolved. Trimming stripped 5 bases from V and 0 bases from J, with 14 bases between. Germline loops: CDR1 SGHVS, CDR2 FNYEAQ. The length of the CDR3 is 16 residues.

The gene calls are TRBV19 and TRBJ1-1; D gene uncertain. V gave up 0 bases and J gave up 5 bases, with 4 bases separating them. From germline, CDR1 is LNHDA and CDR2 SQIVND (reference sequence). This CDR3 is built from 12 residues. For the CDR3, the DNA is TGTGCCAGTAGTATAGACAGTACTGAAGCTTTCTTT. Protein sequence: CASSIDSTEAFF. Complete variable domain (other parts from reference TRBV19 and TRBJ1-1): DGGITQSPKYLFRKEGQNVTLSCEQNLNHDAMYWYRQDPGQGLRLIYYSQIVNDFQKGDIAEGYSVSREKKESFPLTVTSAQKNPTAFYLCASSIDSTEAFFGQGTRLTVV.